This T cell receptor (beta chain) appears in the sequencing data of a study of OX40 agonist ivuxolimab in advanced cancers. Study information: Prior anti-PD-1, anti-PD-L1 or anti-CTLA-4 therapy did not bar entry, and approximately 40% had some.

Profiled with immunoSEQ multiplex PCR; TCRdb holds only in-frame clones, not every one. The data contain tens of thousands of clones, about nine tenths of them singletons. The germline V gene has CDR1 WSHSY and CDR2 SAAADI. Trimming stripped 5 bases from V and 0 bases from J, with 14 bases between. The CDR3 runs 15 residues. This clonotype originated in an adult with an advanced solid tumor such as melanoma, head and neck, liver or kidney cancer. The starting material was CD4+ or CD8+ T cells sorted from blood, obtained in a trial of the OX40 agonist ivuxolimab. The chain employs TRBV10-2 and TRBJ2-7; D may match TRBD1 or TRBD2 (7 bases each). The CDR3 sequence: CASSLTGEGSYEQYF. CDR3 DNA sequence: TGCGCCAGCAGTCTCACAGGGGAGGGCTCCTACGAGCAGTACTTC.